A selection of T cell receptor beta chains follows, all from one sample in a study of synovial regulatory T cells in juvenile arthritis. Generated by immunoSEQ multiplex PCR, the TCRdb table keeps only in-frame clones and is missing some. The specimen's table records roughly 10,000 clones. Sequenced: Treg cells from blood. Receptors originate from a donor aged 2-30 years with juvenile idiopathic arthritis. Each CDR3 is given with its conserved first and last residue. The order of the fields is V gene, J gene, CDR3 protein.

v_call: TRBV5-1
j_call: TRBJ2-5
cdr3_aa: CASSLQGLLSETQYF

v_call: TRBV28
j_call: TRBJ1-2
cdr3_aa: CASSSLTYGYTF

v_call: TRBV7-9
j_call: TRBJ2-1
cdr3_aa: CASSLGGGGYNEQFF

v_call: TRBV18
j_call: TRBJ2-1
cdr3_aa: CASSPPGGLYNEQFF

v_call: TRBV5-1
j_call: TRBJ2-3
cdr3_aa: CASSLGTADTQYF

v_call: TRBV7-6
j_call: TRBJ2-7
cdr3_aa: CASSSPRQGKDYEQYF